These T cell receptor beta chains were read from a single sample in a study of beta chain features in type 1 diabetes. Using immunoSEQ multiplex PCR, the repertoire was profiled, and TCRdb retains in-frame clones only, with some absent. The sample contains hundreds of thousands of clones, approximately 12% of which appear only once. What was sequenced was naive CD4+ T cells from blood. These receptors came from a man aged 18 to 35 in good health. CDR3s include the opening cysteine and the closing phenylalanine or tryptophan. Fields, in order: V gene, D gene, clone size, J gene, CDR3 protein, CDR3 DNA. D genes are given only for firm matches. Expanded clones are given a class, and other clones once, few, many or no size at all.

TRBV30	TRBD1	few	TRBJ1-5	CAWSQGQGSQPQHF	TGTGCCTGGAGCCAGGGACAGGGTAGTCAGCCCCAGCATTTT
TRBV10-3	TRBD1	-	TRBJ1-2	CAISESIGDRPYGYTF	TGTGCCATCAGTGAGTCGATTGGGGACAGGCCGTATGGCTACACCTTC
TRBV6-1	TRBD1	few	TRBJ2-5	CASSEAQGQGAETQYF	TGTGCCAGCAGTGAAGCCCAGGGACAGGGGGCCGAGACCCAGTACTTC
TRBV28	TRBD1	few	TRBJ1-5	CASSTRTGYSNQPQHF	TGTGCCAGCAGTACCCGGACAGGGTATAGCAATCAGCCCCAGCATTTT
TRBV9	TRBD1	few	TRBJ1-2	CASSVLGTGGYGYTF	TGTGCCAGCAGCGTATTAGGGACAGGCGGCTATGGCTACACCTTC
TRBV7-2	TRBD2	-	TRBJ2-3	CASSSQASGRAGWTQYF	TGTGCCAGCAGCTCCCAGGCTAGCGGGAGGGCCGGTTGGACGCAGTATTTT
TRBV25-1	TRBD1	-	TRBJ2-7	CASRRQGPRGEQYF	TGTGCCAGCCGCCGACAGGGCCCTAGGGGCGAGCAGTACTTC
TRBV7-2	-	-	TRBJ1-2	CASSPSGGGYGYTF	TGTGCCAGCAGCCCGAGCGGGGGCGGCTATGGCTACACCTTC
TRBV9	-	-	TRBJ1-5	CASSVGSGWVQPQHF	TGTGCCAGCAGCGTAGGTTCAGGGTGGGTTCAGCCCCAGCATTTT
TRBV4-3	TRBD1	-	TRBJ2-5	CASSQDRGLETQYF	TGCGCCAGCAGCCAAGACAGGGGGCTGGAGACCCAGTACTTC
TRBV4-3	-	few	TRBJ1-4	CASGRDLTVYEKLFF	TGCGCCAGCGGCCGGGATTTGACAGTTTATGAAAAACTGTTTTTT
TRBV19	TRBD1	few	TRBJ1-1	CASRDRDTEAFF	TGTGCCAGTAGAGACAGGGACACTGAAGCTTTCTTT
TRBV9	-	few	TRBJ2-2	CASSVFNGELFF	TGTGCCAGCAGCGTTTTCAACGGGGAGCTGTTTTTT
TRBV11-2	-	few	TRBJ2-7	CASSLAGLDEQYF	TGTGCCAGCAGCTTGGCAGGGTTGGACGAGCAGTACTTC
TRBV28	TRBD1	few	TRBJ2-7	CASSSAGGGPYEQYF	TGTGCCAGCAGTTCAGCAGGGGGCGGCCCCTACGAGCAGTACTTC
TRBV7-9	-	few	TRBJ2-7	CASSLAGRGHYEQYF	TGTGCCAGCAGCCTCGCGGGCAGGGGTCACTACGAGCAGTACTTC
TRBV14	-	few	TRBJ2-4	CASSQVRGGAKNIQYF	TGTGCCAGCAGCCAAGTAAGGGGGGGGGCCAAAAACATTCAGTACTTC
TRBV30	TRBD1	-	TRBJ1-5	CAWSVDRVNQPQHF	TGTGCCTGGAGCGTTGACAGGGTCAATCAGCCCCAGCATTTT
TRBV5-1	-	-	TRBJ2-7	CASSLAQSYEQYF	TGCGCCAGCAGCTTGGCCCAATCCTACGAGCAGTACTTC
TRBV7-3	-	-	TRBJ2-7	CASSIRGGRSYEQYF	TGTGCCAGCAGCATCCGCGGGGGCCGCTCCTACGAGCAGTACTTC
TRBV7-2	-	few	TRBJ2-2	CASSSRATNTGELFF	TGTGCCAGCAGCTCCAGGGCGACGAACACCGGGGAGCTGTTTTTT
TRBV2	-	few	TRBJ2-3	CASNGQSTDTQYF	TGTGCCAGCAATGGACAGAGCACAGATACGCAGTATTTT
TRBV7-3	TRBD1	-	TRBJ2-6	CASSSPLTGGSSGANVLTF	TGTGCCAGCAGCTCGCCCCTGACAGGGGGAAGCTCTGGGGCCAACGTCCTGACTTTC
TRBV29-1	TRBD1	-	TRBJ2-7	CSVMGQGYEQYF	TGCAGCGTCATGGGACAGGGTTACGAGCAGTACTTC
TRBV6-5	TRBD1	few	TRBJ1-5	CASRRGQGIQPQHF	TGTGCCAGCAGACGCGGACAGGGGATTCAGCCCCAGCATTTT
TRBV18	-	-	TRBJ2-5	CASSPGPETQYF	TGTGCCAGCTCACCAGGCCCCGAGACCCAGTACTTC
TRBV7-9	TRBD1	few	TRBJ1-3	CASSRDRISGNTIYF	TGTGCCAGCAGTCGGGACAGGATATCTGGAAACACCATATATTTT
TRBV5-1	-	-	TRBJ1-5	CASSPSGGAGLQPQHF	TGCGCCAGCAGCCCCTCGGGGGGCGCGGGTTTGCAGCCCCAGCATTTT
TRBV15	-	few	TRBJ2-6	CATSRPGHSTSGANVLTF	TGTGCCACCAGCAGACCGGGACACTCGACATCTGGGGCCAACGTCCTGACTTTC
TRBV29-1	TRBD2	-	TRBJ2-3	CSVAGRAVDTQYF	TGCAGCGTTGCCGGGAGGGCCGTAGATACGCAGTATTTT
TRBV18	TRBD1	few	TRBJ1-2	CASSPAGTGNYGYTF	TGTGCCAGCTCACCAGCCGGGACAGGGAACTATGGCTACACCTTC
TRBV7-2	TRBD1	few	TRBJ1-4	CASSPDRGSEKLFF	TGTGCCAGCAGCCCGGACAGGGGGAGTGAAAAACTGTTTTTT
TRBV29-1	-	-	TRBJ2-2	CSVEDLSGSSTGELFF	TGCAGCGTTGAAGATCTTTCGGGGTCGAGCACCGGGGAGCTGTTTTTT
TRBV6-6	TRBD1	-	TRBJ1-1	CASSYSSGGRTEAFF	TGTGCCAGCAGTTACTCATCAGGGGGCAGGACTGAAGCTTTCTTT
TRBV29-1	TRBD2	few	TRBJ2-1	CSVAGTSGRAVIAEQFF	TGCAGCGTGGCCGGGACTAGCGGGAGGGCTGTGATCGCTGAGCAGTTCTTC
TRBV29-1	-	-	TRBJ1-5	CSVYAGEHQPQHF	TGCAGCGTTTACGCAGGGGAGCATCAGCCCCAGCATTTT
TRBV28	-	-	TRBJ1-2	CASSQGQSPGDGYTF	TGTGCCAGCAGTCAAGGACAGTCCCCTGGGGATGGCTACACCTTC
TRBV4-1	-	-	TRBJ2-3	CASSQPQRGDTQYF	TGCGCCAGCAGCCAACCCCAAAGAGGGGATACGCAGTATTTT
TRBV30	-	-	TRBJ2-3	CAWRGPGTVYLGTQYF	TGTGCCTGGAGGGGCCCCGGAACTGTTTATCTTGGTACGCAGTATTTT
TRBV28	TRBD2	few	TRBJ2-3	CAIGRGVTDTQYF	TGTGCCATAGGGCGGGGGGTAACAGATACGCAGTATTTT
TRBV19	-	-	TRBJ1-6	CASSIGLGENSPLHF	TGTGCCAGTAGTATAGGTCTAGGGGAAAATTCACCCCTCCACTTT
TRBV29-1	-	few	TRBJ2-6	CSVVPYSGANVLTF	TGCAGCGTTGTCCCGTACTCTGGGGCCAACGTCCTGACTTTC
TRBV5-6	-	-	TRBJ2-1	CASSASPDSYNEQFF	TGTGCCAGCAGCGCCTCTCCGGACAGCTACAATGAGCAGTTCTTC
TRBV29-1	-	few	TRBJ2-3	CSVVWTESTDTQYF	TGCAGCGTTGTGTGGACAGAGAGCACAGATACGCAGTATTTT
TRBV7-2	-	few	TRBJ2-3	CASSLGASGVTDTQYF	TGTGCCAGCAGCTTAGGGGCTTCGGGGGTGACAGATACGCAGTATTTT
TRBV18	TRBD1	few	TRBJ2-3	CASSRDRYTDTQYF	TGTGCCAGCTCACGGGACAGATACACAGATACGCAGTATTTT
TRBV7-2	-	-	TRBJ2-2	CASSPENTGELFF	TGTGCCAGCAGCCCAGAGAACACCGGGGAGCTGTTTTTT
TRBV6-5	TRBD1	-	TRBJ1-2	CASSYLGTAYGYTF	TGTGCCAGCAGTTACCTCGGGACAGCTTATGGCTACACCTTC
TRBV29-1	TRBD1	few	TRBJ2-1	CSVDRGLHEQFF	TGCAGCGTTGACAGGGGGCTCCATGAGCAGTTCTTC